This entry lists 32 T cell receptor beta chains sequenced from one sample in a study of blood T cells in healthy people across ages. A second PCR of roughly 6 to 12 cycles used a sample-barcoded 5' primer and a J-beta primer mix. MiXCR was run by TCRdb on the 5' RACE reads, yielding one entry per CDR3 protein. The table shows some 290,000 distinct CDR3 sequences, with 27% occurring only once. Sequenced: blood. All receptors derive from a woman between 70 and 85 years old in good health.

This chain uses TRBV29-1 with TRBJ2-3; D unresolved. Per germline, CDR1 SQVTM and CDR2 ANQGSEA. The V end lost 0 bases, the J end lost 3 bases, and 19 bases lay between the germline ends. The CDR3 sequence is 17 residues long. The CDR3 region has the DNA TGCAGCGTTGAAGATCTACTAATGGAGTTCGTGACAGATACGCAGTATTTT. Translation gives CSVEDLLMEFVTDTQYF.

V and J are TRBV7-3 and TRBJ2-5, with D unclear. The V and J ends lost 5 bases and 0 bases respectively, with 16 bases between them. The CDR3 totals 16 residues. CDR1 SGHTA and CDR2 FQGTGA come from the germline V gene. In nucleotides, the CDR3 is TGTGCCAGCAGCCCCCTCCCCAGGACGTACCAAGAGACCCAGTACTTC. It encodes CASSPLPRTYQETQYF. Full variable domain (outside the CDR3, taken from reference TRBV7-3 and TRBJ2-5): GAGVSQTPSNKVTEKGKYVELRCDPISGHTALYWYRQSLGQGPEFLIYFQGTGAADDSGLPNDRFFAVRPEGSVSTLKIQRTERGDSAVYLCASSPLPRTYQETQYFGPGTRLLVL.

The V gene is TRBV10-3, the J gene TRBJ1-1; TRBD1 is a possible D gene (6 bases). The germline V gene has CDR1 ENHRY and CDR2 SYGVKD. This CDR3 is built from 14 residues. V lost 8 bases and J lost 5, with 18 bases in between. CDR3 nucleotide sequence: TGTGCCATCGCACCTCAGGGAGGGGGGACTGAAGCTTTCTTT. Its translation: CAIAPQGGGTEAFF.

Regarding this clonotype: Possible read error: a much larger clone is one base away. This rearrangement joins TRBV29-1 to TRBJ1-1, with D maybe TRBD1 (5 bases). The CDR3 totals 13 residues. Per the germline V gene, CDR1 is SQVTM and CDR2 is ANQGSEA. The CDR3 loop reads CSVYTGTNTEASF. CDR3 bases: TGCAGCGTTTATACAGGTACCAACACTGAAGCTTCCTTT.

A few counts support this clonotype. The chain recombines TRBV29-1 with TRBJ1-2; D gene ambiguous. Germline values: CDR1 SQVTM, CDR2 ANQGSEA. The length of the CDR3 is 12 residues. Trimming pared 6 bases from V and 2 bases from J, leaving 10 bases between. The DNA of the CDR3 is TGCAGCGTGAGCATCGGGAACTATGGCTACACCTTC. This codes for CSVSIGNYGYTF.

This chain joins TRBV6-2 or TRBV6-3 and TRBJ1-4; D is unresolved. Trimming removed 6 bases from V and 8 bases from J, with 10 bases in between. Germline V lookup: CDR1 MNHEY, CDR2 SVGEGT. This CDR3 comprises 12 residues. CDR3 protein: CASSDEREKLFF. The CDR3 coding sequence is TGTGCCAGCAGCGACGAGAGAGAAAAACTGTTTTTT.

In its sample, this clonotype was seen a few times. The genes are TRBV15 and TRBJ2-1; tentatively, D is TRBD1 (6 bases). The CDR3 is made up of 13 amino acids. V shed 6 bases and J shed 10 bases, with 16 bases lying between them. Germline lookup yields CDR1 LNHNV and CDR2 YYDKDF (reference sequence). The CDR3: CATSRDRRGEQFF. The CDR3 nucleotides are TGTGCCACCAGTAGGGATCGAAGGGGGGAGCAGTTCTTC. Combining the CDR3 with reference TRBV15 and TRBJ2-1 gives the whole variable domain DAMVIQNPRYQVTQFGKPVTLSCSQTLNHNVMYWYQQKSSQAPKLLFHYYDKDFNNEADTPDNFQSRRPNTSFCFLDIRSPGLGDTAMYLCATSRDRRGEQFFGPGTRLTVL.

Only a few counts were recorded for this clonotype. The genes are TRBV5-8 and TRBJ2-5; D unclear. The V gene lost 0 bases and the J gene lost 1 base, with 13 bases spanning the gap. This CDR3 is 16 amino acids long. Germline V gives CDR1 SGHTS, CDR2 YDEGEE. CDR3 nucleotide sequence: TGTGCCAGCAGCTTGGCTTTTCGGCAGCCCCAAGAGACCCAGTACTTC. Translation: CASSLAFRQPQETQYF.

Points on this clonotype: A read error may account for a junction end that differs from germline. This chain uses TRBV6-1 with TRBJ2-5; tentatively, D is TRBD1 (6 bases). CDR1 MNHNS and CDR2 SASEGT come from the germline V gene. The CDR3 covers 15 residues. This chain's CDR3 is CAGSDLGPGEETQYF. CDR3 DNA sequence: TGTGCCGGCAGTGACCTGGGCCCAGGGGAAGAGACCCAGTACTTC.

This clonotype has a count of ten or more. The rearrangement joins TRBV7-2 to TRBJ2-6; D is unresolved. V was trimmed by 6 bases and J by 2 bases, leaving 11 bases between them. This CDR3 is built from 15 residues. The germline V gene encodes CDR1 SGHTA and CDR2 FQGNSA. As DNA, the CDR3 is TGTGCCAGCAGTTATGGATCGGCTGGGGCCAACGTCCTGACTTTC. As protein: CASSYGSAGANVLTF. The full variable domain, with the rest looked up from reference TRBV7-2 and TRBJ2-6, is GAGVSQSPSNKVTEKGKDVELRCDPISGHTALYWYRQSLGQGLEFLIYFQGNSAPDKSGLPSDRFSAERTGGSVSTLTIQRTQQEDSAVYLCASSYGSAGANVLTFGAGSRLTVL.

This clonotype was observed at least ten times. The chain joins TRBV12-3 or TRBV12-4 to TRBJ2-1; D gene unclear. V lost 6 bases and J lost 0, with 9 bases in between. This CDR3 comprises 14 residues. The CDR3 nucleotides are TGTGCCAGCAGGACCGAGAGCTCCTACAATGAGCAGTTCTTC. This sequence encodes CASRTESSYNEQFF.

The chain employs TRBV4-1 and TRBJ2-1; 10 bases agree with TRBD2. The CDR3 contains 14 residues. Trimming at V came to 4 bases and at J to 7 bases, leaving 4 bases not matched to a gene. Germline V lookup: CDR1 MGHRA, CDR2 YSYEKL. The CDR3 sequence: CASSLSGGPNEQFF. The CDR3 region has the DNA TGCGCCAGCAGCCTTAGCGGGGGGCCTAATGAGCAGTTCTTC.

The rearrangement joins TRBV28 to TRBJ2-7; D may correspond to TRBD1 or TRBD2 (6 bases each). The J call is doubtful: the DNA matches TRBJ2-5 better. The CDR3 spans 16 residues. CDR1 and CDR2 from the germline V gene are MDHEN and SYDVKM. CDR3 in DNA: TGTGCCAGCAGTTTAGGGATTACACAGGGAGGAGCGACCCAGTACTTC. Protein: CASSLGITQGGATQYF.

The rearrangement uses TRBV29-1 and TRBJ1-1, with 7 bases identical to TRBD1. After removal of 7 bases from V and 3 bases from J, the junction contained 8 bases not matched to a gene. The V gene's germline CDR1 is SQVTM and CDR2 ANQGSEA. This CDR3 comprises 13 residues. CDR3 amino acids: CSGKQGRDTEAFF. In DNA, the CDR3 is TGCAGCGGCAAACAGGGGAGAGACACTGAAGCTTTCTTT.

CDR3 nucleotides: TGTGCCAGCAGAAAACAGGGGGCAGGGGAGACCCAGTACTTC. This codes for CASRKQGAGETQYF. This sequence joins TRBV2 and TRBJ2-5; TRBD1 agrees at 9 bases. Germline V gives CDR1 SNHLY, CDR2 FYNNEI. Losses at the gene ends were 6 bases for V and 5 bases for J; bases not matched to a gene: 7. The CDR3 length is 14 residues.

This clonotype was seen at least ten times. The chain's CDR3 is CASSTGRIEQFF. The CDR3 DNA reads as TGTGCCAGCAGCACAGGGCGGATTGAGCAGTTCTTC. This rearrangement joins TRBV6-5 to TRBJ2-1, with D perhaps TRBD1 (6 bases). The germline CDR1 and CDR2 sequences are MNHEY and SVGAGI. V dropped 6 bases and J dropped 9 bases, with 12 bases sitting between them. This CDR3 is built from 12 residues.

This clonotype was detected only a few times. V gene TRBV18 combines with J gene TRBJ2-3; 7 bases line up with TRBD1. With V trimmed by 3 bases and J by 2 bases, 8 bases remained unmatched. CDR3 size: 16 residues. Germline V CDR1 and CDR2: KGHSH, LQKENI. CDR3 region: CASSPPRQGVTDTQYF. The CDR3 DNA sequence: TGTGCCAGCTCACCGCCCAGACAGGGAGTCACAGATACGCAGTATTTT.

As concerns this clonotype: One end of the junction varies from germline; a read error may be responsible. The V call is TRBV27, the J call TRBJ1-6; D is uncertain. Germline assignment: CDR1 MNHEY and CDR2 SMNVEV (reference sequence). The CDR3 runs to 13 residues. The CDR3 loop is CASSLAYDSPLHF. The CDR3 DNA reads as TGTGCCAGCAGTTTAGCCTATGATTCACCCCTCCACTTT.

This clonotype was found a few times. This chain links TRBV28 with TRBJ2-5; TRBD2 might be the D (6 bases). Per germline, CDR1 MDHEN and CDR2 SYDVKM. CDR3 size: 12 residues. Trimming left V 3 bases short and J 13 bases short, with 15 bases between. This CDR3 reads CASSLPVGGLYF. The CDR3 DNA reads TGTGCCAGCAGTTTGCCGGTGGGAGGTCTGTACTTC.

The V call is TRBV5-1, the J call TRBJ2-7; D ambiguous. This CDR3 has 17 amino acids. CDR1 is SGHRS, CDR2 YFSETQ, per germline. Between the trimmed V and J ends, which lost 4 bases and 0 bases, there was a span of 20 bases. The CDR3 coding sequence is TGCGCCAGCAGCACCGGTGGGGTCCAAAGGAGCTCCTACGAGCAGTACTTC. Translation gives CASSTGGVQRSSYEQYF.

The genes are TRBV6-2 or TRBV6-3 and TRBJ1-2; D unresolved. The CDR3 has 12 amino acids. The germline CDR1 and CDR2 sequences are MNHEY and SVGEGT. Trimming left V 7 bases short and J 8 bases short, with 14 bases between. The CDR3 sequence: CASKTERQGYTF. CDR3 coding DNA: TGTGCCAGCAAAACCGAACGGCAAGGCTACACCTTC.

This rearrangement joins TRBV10-3 to TRBJ1-2; TRBD1 is a possible D gene (5 bases). V lost 0 bases and J lost 8, with 13 bases in between. The CDR3 runs 14 residues. Looked up from germline, CDR1 is ENHRY and CDR2 is SYGVKD. The CDR3, as DNA: TGTGCCATCAGTGAGTCCGGGGGGAGCCAGGGCTACACCTTC. It codes for CAISESGGSQGYTF.

The chain uses TRBV5-1 and TRBJ2-3; 10 bases align to TRBD2. Germline trimming cut 4 bases from V and 3 bases from J; bases unmatched to any gene: 8. From germline, CDR1 is SGHRS and CDR2 YFSETQ. This CDR3 region has 16 residues. The CDR3, as DNA: TGCGCCAGCAGCATCTCTAGCGGGGGCCTTACAGATACGCAGTATTTT. Translating gives CASSISSGGLTDTQYF.

The chain couples TRBV28 to TRBJ2-2; unclear D gene. Germline V CDR1 and CDR2: MDHEN, SYDVKM. Trimming shortened V by 8 bases and J by 0 bases, and 10 bases separated the two germline ends. The CDR3 is 14 amino acids. The CDR3 loop reads CASRWATNTGELFF. The CDR3 coding sequence is TGTGCCAGCCGTTGGGCCACGAACACCGGGGAGCTGTTTTTT. The full variable domain, rest sourced from reference TRBV28 and TRBJ2-2, is DVKVTQSSRYLVKRTGEKVFLECVQDMDHENMFWYRQDPGLGLRLIYFSYDVKMKEKGDIPEGYSVSREKKERFSLILESASTNQTSMYLCASRWATNTGELFFGEGSRLTVL.

This sequence joins TRBV5-1 and TRBJ1-2; TRBD1 is a possible D gene (6 bases). Germline V gene sequence: CDR1 SGHRS, CDR2 YFSETQ. V was clipped by 1 base and J by 3 bases, with 13 bases between them. The CDR3 consists of 15 residues. CDR3 nucleotides: TGCGCCAGCAGCTTGAGGCAGGGGATAGACTATGGCTACACCTTC. As protein: CASSLRQGIDYGYTF.

The chain employs TRBV3-1 and TRBJ2-3, with D possibly TRBD2 on 5 matching bases. The CDR3 runs to 16 residues. Trimming left V 3 bases short and J 4 bases short, with 17 bases between. From germline, CDR1 is LGHDT and CDR2 YNNKEL (reference sequence). The CDR3 DNA sequence: TGTGCCAGCAGCCACCAAAACCCGGACTGGCCAGATACGCAGTATTTT. It codes for CASSHQNPDWPDTQYF.

This clonotype was recorded a few times. The chain carries TRBV20-1 and TRBJ2-7; no reliable D call. The CDR3 has 13 residues. Looked up from germline, CDR1 is DFQATT and CDR2 is SNEGSKA (reference sequence). Trimming removed 6 bases at V and 0 bases at J, with 12 bases between. Written as DNA, the CDR3 is TGCAGTGCAAGAAGACGGAGCTCCTACGAGCAGTACTTC. Translation gives CSARRRSSYEQYF.

This clonotype came up a few times. The chain couples TRBV7-8 to TRBJ2-1; D is possibly TRBD2 (5 bases). The CDR3 extends over 16 amino acids. CDR1 is SGHVS and CDR2 is FQNEAQ in the germline V gene. V was pared by 7 bases and J by 1 base, with 17 bases between. As DNA, the CDR3 is TGTGCCAGCACCCACAGAGGAGGAGGATCCTACAATGAGCAGTTCTTC. Its translation is CASTHRGGGSYNEQFF.

Ten or more counts support this clonotype. DNA of the CDR3: TGTGCCAGTACAGAGAACACCGGGGAGCTGTTTTTT. It yields the protein CASTENTGELFF. The gene calls are TRBV28 and TRBJ2-2; unclear D gene. Trimming cost V 9 bases and J 1 base, with 6 bases left between them. CDR1 is MDHEN and CDR2 is SYDVKM in the germline V gene. The CDR3 consists of 12 residues.

The rearrangement uses TRBV6-5 and TRBJ1-1; TRBD1 is a possible D gene (5 bases). V lost 4 bases and J 0 bases, leaving 9 bases between the germline ends. Germline lookup yields CDR1 MNHEY and CDR2 SVGAGI. The CDR3 totals 14 residues. As DNA, the CDR3 is TGTGCCAGCAGTTGGGGGAACTTGAACACTGAAGCTTTCTTT. Its protein product is CASSWGNLNTEAFF.

This clonotype was seen a few times. The CDR3 DNA reads TGTGCCAGCAGCTGGGGGGCCGGGAACACTGAAGCTTTCTTT. Amino acid sequence: CASSWGAGNTEAFF. V and J are TRBV7-2 and TRBJ1-1; TRBD1 is a possible D gene (6 bases). CDR1 and CDR2 (germline): SGHTA, FQGNSA. The CDR3 length is 14 residues. V was cut by 4 bases and J by 1 base, with 10 bases left in between.

The chain carries TRBV9 and TRBJ2-7; TRBD2 matches 8 bases. V lost 0 bases to trimming and J lost 0 bases; unmatched junction nucleotides: 5. Germline V gives CDR1 SGDLS, CDR2 YYNGEE. The CDR3 spans 16 residues. CDR3 region: CASSVALAGPSYEQYF. Written as DNA, the CDR3 is TGTGCCAGCAGCGTAGCCCTAGCGGGTCCCTCCTACGAGCAGTACTTC. Based on the CDR3 plus reference TRBV9 and TRBJ2-7, the full variable domain is DSGVTQTPKHLITATGQRVTLRCSPRSGDLSVYWYQQSLDQGLQFLIQYYNGEERAKGNILERFSAQQFPDLHSELNLSSLELGDSALYFCASSVALAGPSYEQYFGPGTRLTVT.